This TCR beta chain appears in the sequencing data of a study of blood T cell repertoires in COVID-19. Study details: Acute-phase and convalescent COVID-19 samples originated in the United States, Italy and Spain.

The CDR3 is 15 amino acids. V was clipped by 1 base and J by 7 bases, with 13 bases between them. Germline CDR1 reads LNHNV; CDR2 reads YYDKDF (reference sequence). In the authors' methods: Reference gene primer amplification in the assay estimated nucleated cell counts. The data were produced by immunoSEQ multiplex PCR, yet TCRdb's version contains in-frame clones alone and is incomplete. Clone size and the V and J calls come from that table; the DNA yielded D and trimming. The sample carries roughly 250,000 clones, roughly 80% recorded once. This rearrangement joins TRBV15 to TRBJ1-4; possible D gene TRBD1, 5 bases. This receptor was obtained from a woman in her sixties or seventies with active or convalescent COVID-19. Sequencing was done on a sample of peripheral blood. The CDR3 here is CATSRGGGYGEKLFF. As DNA, the CDR3 is TGTGCCACCAGCAGAGGGGGGGGATACGGTGAAAAACTGTTTTTT.